The clone carrying this T cell receptor (beta chain) was observed once. Its target is unknown. Regions amplified from RNA transcripts were the TCR beta CDR3 regions. The HTBI primer set drove a first-round RT-PCR of the TCR CDR3. TCRdb reprocessed the multiplex PCR reads via MiXCR and lists one record per CDR3 protein. The table shows 300,000 to 350,000 distinct CDR3 sequences, with roughly 21% occurring only once. This CDR3 is 12 amino acids long. V lost 4 bases, J lost 4 bases, and 7 bases lay in between. The entry originates in a study of T cells in Graves' hyperthyroidism and ophthalmopathy. Findings of the study overall: A model of 13 V-J pairs discriminated ophthalmopathy from stable hyperthyroidism. Clonotypes that were expanded in thyroid above 0.001 mostly appeared in blood too.

Sequenced input: blood. The clonotype originates from a woman aged 45-65 years with Graves' hyperthyroidism. V usage is TRBV12-3 or TRBV12-4 and J usage is TRBJ1-1; perhaps TRBD1 as D (5 bases). CDR3 in DNA: TGTGCCAGCAGTTGGACAATCACTGAAGCTTTCTTT. Protein sequence: CASSWTITEAFF.